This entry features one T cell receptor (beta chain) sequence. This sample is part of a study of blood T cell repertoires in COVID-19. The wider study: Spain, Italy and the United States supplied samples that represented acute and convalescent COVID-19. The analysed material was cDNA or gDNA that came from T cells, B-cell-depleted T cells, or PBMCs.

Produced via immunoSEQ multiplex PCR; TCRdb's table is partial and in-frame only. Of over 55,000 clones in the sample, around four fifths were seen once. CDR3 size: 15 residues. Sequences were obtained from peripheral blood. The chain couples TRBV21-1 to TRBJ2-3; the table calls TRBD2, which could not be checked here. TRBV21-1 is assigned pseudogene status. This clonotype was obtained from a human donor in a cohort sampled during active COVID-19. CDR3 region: CASSKGGLAIDTQYF. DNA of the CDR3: TGTGCCAGCAGCAAAGGGGGACTAGCAATAGATACGCAGTATTTT.